This record covers a single TCR beta chain. Its matching antigen is unknown. Time point indicated: patch test 2, 6 weeks after DPC sensitization. The treatment: therapeutic diphenylcyclopropenone sensitization with weekly scalp DPC. Blood was collected ahead of every patch test applied. Unfractionated whole blood yielded total RNA. These data originate in a study of human T cells and chemical hapten exposure. TCRdb re-called the RACE reads with MiXCR, one entry per CDR3 protein. The data contain 90,000 to 110,000 distinct CDR3 sequences, about a tenth of them singletons. Trimming stripped 2 bases from V and 3 bases from J, with 17 bases between. The CDR3 consists of 16 residues. Germline V CDR1 and CDR2: SGDLS, YYNGEE. Whole-study results and caveats: Relative to control repertoires, expanded TCRs gave rise to significantly more large CDR3 similarity clusters.

Specimen: whole blood, collected in connection with sensitization to the hapten diphenylcyclopropenone (DPC). The chain carries TRBV9 and TRBJ1-2; no clear D. The source is a woman aged 40 to 50 with alopecia areata. Some clones in this sample may be carry-over from other donors' samples. The CDR3 reads CASSVRSVATDYGYTF. The CDR3, as DNA: TGTGCCAGCAGCGTTCGGAGCGTGGCCACCGACTATGGCTACACCTTC.